The 26 T cell receptor beta chains in this list originate from one sample, sequenced in a study of response to subunit inactivated influenza vaccine. TCRdb processed the RT-PCR reads anew with MiXCR; each CDR3 protein has one entry. Of 500,000 to 600,000 distinct CDR3 sequences listed, 14% are singletons. The starting material was PBMCs from blood, obtained about 13 days after vaccination. These receptors all stem from a man between 45 and 60 years old who received an inactivated influenza vaccine.

In DNA form, the CDR3 reads TGTGCCACCAGTTCTTGGGGTTACACTGAAGCTTTCTTT. Encoded protein: CATSSWGYTEAFF. The rearrangement links TRBV24-1 to TRBJ1-1; D remains ambiguous. The CDR3 runs 13 residues. Between the trimmed V and J ends, which lost 6 bases and 3 bases, there was a span of 10 bases. CDR1 is KGHDR, CDR2 SFDVKD, per germline.

CDR3 in DNA: TGCAGCCCGGCCCGGGACACCAAGCAGTTCTTC. Translation gives CSPARDTKQFF. V gene TRBV29-1 combines with J gene TRBJ2-1; D might be TRBD1 (6 bases). In germline, CDR1 is SQVTM, CDR2 ANQGSEA. V dropped 8 bases and J dropped 11 bases, with 16 bases sitting between them. The CDR3 runs 11 residues.

The chain links TRBV5-1 to TRBJ2-7; D is undetermined. Germline V lookup: CDR1 SGHRS, CDR2 YFSETQ. This CDR3 has 14 residues. Trimming removed 1 base at V and 3 bases at J, with 11 bases between. The CDR3, as DNA: TGCGCCAGCAGCTTGAGGCAGGTGAACTACGAGCAGTACTTC. Its protein is CASSLRQVNYEQYF.

The chain recombines TRBV28 with TRBJ2-7, with 7 bases matching TRBD2. CDR1 is MDHEN, CDR2 SYDVKM, per germline. Trimming cost V 10 bases and J 5 bases; bases outside gene matches: 11. This CDR3 is 13 amino acids long. The CDR3 protein is CATYEGGAHEQYF. The DNA of the CDR3 is TGTGCCACGTATGAGGGAGGGGCCCACGAGCAGTACTTC.

This chain uses TRBV7-6 with TRBJ2-3, with TRBD2 as a possible D gene (6 bases). V was cut by 5 bases and J by 2 bases, with 17 bases left in between. Per germline, CDR1 SGHVS and CDR2 FNYEAQ. This CDR3 is built from 16 residues. The CDR3 DNA is TGTGCCAGCAGCCTACTTCAGGGAGGTCCCACAGATACGCAGTATTTT. Protein product: CASSLLQGGPTDTQYF.

The chain couples TRBV20-1 to TRBJ2-7, with 14 bases aligning to TRBD2. V was clipped by 3 bases and J by 3 bases; unmatched bases: 10. The germline V gene has CDR1 DFQATT and CDR2 SNEGSKA (reference sequence). This CDR3 is built from 17 residues. CDR3 residues: CSASGGTSGSSIYEQYF. The CDR3 DNA follows: TGCAGTGCTAGCGGTGGGACTAGCGGGAGCTCCATCTACGAGCAGTACTTC.

This chain uses TRBV20-1 with TRBJ2-1, with unresolved D. Germline lookup yields CDR1 DFQATT and CDR2 SNEGSKA (reference sequence). V lost 2 bases and J 5 bases, leaving 10 bases between the germline ends. This CDR3 is built from 13 residues. This CDR3 is CSARLYTNNEQFF. CDR3 bases: TGCAGTGCTAGATTATACACCAACAATGAGCAGTTCTTC.

The sample holds a few counts of this clonotype. The chain combines TRBV12-5 with TRBJ2-6; no clear D gene. Germline-derived CDR1 and CDR2 are LGHNT and FRNRAP. The CDR3 covers 13 residues. The V gene lost 1 base and the J gene lost 7 bases, with 5 bases spanning the gap. CDR3 in amino acids: CASGLGGANVLTF. The CDR3 DNA follows: TGTGCTAGTGGTTTGGGGGGAGCCAACGTCCTGACTTTC.

This clonotype has more than one count but fewer than ten. CDR3 residues: CASSQDRDRGRKLFF. For the CDR3, the DNA is TGTGCCAGCAGCCAAGATCGGGACAGGGGGCGGAAACTGTTTTTT. The V gene is TRBV4-2, the J gene TRBJ1-4; TRBD1 aligns across 12 bases. J gave up 11 bases and V 0 bases, and 4 bases lay outside the gene matches. This CDR3 is built from 15 residues. Germline V gene lookup returns CDR1 LGHNA and CDR2 YNFKEQ.

The chain uses TRBV10-3 and TRBJ2-2; 8 bases are a match to TRBD1. This CDR3 has 14 amino acids. CDR1 is ENHRY, CDR2 SYGVKD, per germline. V gave up 9 bases and J gave up 3 bases; unmatched junction bases: 6. CDR3 protein: CAIARGQDTGELFF. CDR3 coding DNA: TGTGCCATAGCCAGGGGGCAGGACACCGGGGAGCTGTTTTTT.

The V gene is TRBV29-1, the J gene TRBJ2-1; tentative D call: TRBD2 (6 bases). The CDR3 is 13 residues long. V was cut by 6 bases and J by 0 bases, with 9 bases left in between. Germline CDR1 is SQVTM and CDR2 is ANQGSEA. CDR3 sequence: CSVRESSYNEQFF. CDR3 nucleotide sequence: TGCAGCGTCCGGGAGAGCTCCTACAATGAGCAGTTCTTC.

The chain links TRBV4-3 to TRBJ2-2; no reliable D call. Germline CDR1 is LGHNA and CDR2 is YSLEER. CDR3 size: 14 residues. Trimming removed 3 bases from V and 4 bases from J, with 9 bases in between. This CDR3 is CASSHGESTGELFF. Here the CDR3 DNA reads TGCGCCAGCAGCCATGGGGAATCCACCGGGGAGCTGTTTTTT.

This sequence joins TRBV20-1 and TRBJ2-5; a possible D gene is TRBD2 (7 bases). The germline V gene encodes CDR1 DFQATT and CDR2 SNEGSKA (reference sequence). V was clipped by 1 base and J by 1 base, with 16 bases between them. The CDR3 extends over 16 amino acids. The CDR3 nucleotides are TGCAGTGCTAGAGCGCTTAGGGGGGGCCCCCAAGAGACCCAGTACTTC. This codes for CSARALRGGPQETQYF.

This clonotype turned up a few times. The chain uses TRBV4-3 and TRBJ2-4; D not certain. V was trimmed by 0 bases and J by 6 bases, leaving 12 bases between them. The germline V gene encodes CDR1 LGHNA and CDR2 YSLEER. This CDR3 is 15 amino acids long. This chain's CDR3 is CASSQERAPRNIQYF. In nucleotides, the CDR3 is TGCGCCAGCAGCCAAGAACGCGCCCCCAGAAACATTCAGTACTTC.

The V call is TRBV24-1, the J call TRBJ2-5, with D perhaps assigned TRBD1 or TRBD2 (5 bases each). The length of the CDR3 is 14 residues. With 3 bases removed from V and 5 bases from J, the gap between germline ends came to 12 bases. Germline V gene data show CDR1 as KGHDR and CDR2 as SFDVKD. As DNA, the CDR3 is TGTGCCACCAGTGATACGGGGCCGCGGGAGACCCAGTACTTC. This translates into CATSDTGPRETQYF.

This clonotype was detected many times. V gene TRBV11-2 combines with J gene TRBJ1-5; the D is unclear. With 0 bases removed from V and 7 bases from J, the gap between germline ends came to 7 bases. Germline CDR1 is SGHAT and CDR2 is FQNNGV. This CDR3 contains 13 residues. CDR3 nucleotide sequence: TGTGCCAGCAGCTTAGATCCCCTCCAGCCCCAGCATTTT. This translates into CASSLDPLQPQHF.

This clonotype was counted only a few times. J is TRBJ2-7 and V is TRBV7-2, with a weak D call TRBD2 (5 bases). CDR1 is SGHTA and CDR2 is FQGNSA in the germline V gene. The CDR3 is made up of 15 amino acids. V lost 4 bases and J 3 bases, leaving 16 bases between the germline ends. CDR3 residues: CASSWRPEVNYEQYF. CDR3 nucleotides: TGTGCCAGCAGCTGGCGTCCGGAGGTGAACTACGAGCAGTACTTC. The entire variable domain, with the rest obtained from reference TRBV7-2 and TRBJ2-7, is as follows: GAGVSQSPSNKVTEKGKDVELRCDPISGHTALYWYRQSLGQGLEFLIYFQGNSAPDKSGLPSDRFSAERTGGSVSTLTIQRTQQEDSAVYLCASSWRPEVNYEQYFGPGTRLTVT.

J is TRBJ2-1 and V is TRBV28; D is perhaps TRBD1 (6 bases). Germline lookup yields CDR1 MDHEN and CDR2 SYDVKM. The CDR3 runs 19 residues. V was shortened by 5 bases and J by 0 bases, with 23 bases between the two germline ends. CDR3 nucleotides: TGTGCCAGCAGTCCGAGACCAACCGGGACATCGAGCTCCTACAATGAGCAGTTCTTC. Protein product: CASSPRPTGTSSSYNEQFF.

This clonotype turned up a few times. V is TRBV1 and J is TRBJ2-1; TRBD1 is the table's D call, not checked against the DNA. TRBV1 is a pseudogene segment. CDR3 length: 10 amino acids. The CDR3 protein is CTSSHSGQVF. In DNA, the CDR3 is TGCACCAGCAGCCACTCGGGACAGGTCTTC.

CDR3 sequence (DNA): TGTGCCAGCAGCCCGCTTAAGGCAGCTTCCTACGAGCAGTACTTC. Amino acids: CASSPLKAASYEQYF. The chain recombines TRBV3-1 with TRBJ2-7; no reliable D call. V lost 4 bases to trimming and J lost 1 base, with 14 bases between them. Germline V CDR1 and CDR2: LGHDT, YNNKEL (reference sequence). CDR3 length: 15 residues.

This clonotype was counted between two and nine times. This rearrangement joins TRBV4-3 to TRBJ2-1, with TRBD2 as a possible D gene (6 bases). The CDR3 totals 16 residues. Germline values: CDR1 LGHNA, CDR2 YSLEER. The germline V and J ends were trimmed by 0 bases and 4 bases, with 13 bases remaining between them. The CDR3 spells CASSQDGSGPYNEQFF. CDR3 nucleotide sequence: TGCGCCAGCAGCCAAGACGGGAGTGGACCTTACAATGAGCAGTTCTTC.

The table lists this clonotype with a few counts. The chain employs TRBV11-2 and TRBJ2-2; 14 bases are a match to TRBD2. This CDR3 region has 17 residues. The V and J ends lost 5 bases and 7 bases, in that order; junction bases with no gene match: 9. Germline loops: CDR1 SGHAT, CDR2 FQNNGV. The CDR3 spells CASSPHPGLAGDGELFF. CDR3 bases: TGTGCCAGCAGCCCACATCCGGGACTAGCGGGGGACGGGGAGCTGTTTTTT.

This clonotype came up a few times. V gene TRBV7-8 combines with J gene TRBJ2-2, with 7 bases identical to TRBD2. V lost 0 bases and J lost 7; bases outside the gene matches: 8. The CDR3 is made up of 16 amino acids. The V gene's germline CDR1 is SGHVS and CDR2 FQNEAQ. CDR3 loop: CASSLARAGIGGELFF. In DNA form, the CDR3 reads TGTGCCAGCAGCTTAGCTCGAGCGGGAATTGGCGGGGAGCTGTTTTTT.

The V call is TRBV12-3 or TRBV12-4, the J call TRBJ1-2; 8 bases match TRBD1. This CDR3 comprises 15 residues. The trim removed 5 bases at V and 0 bases at J, leaving 5 bases unmatched. In nucleotides, the CDR3 is TGTGCCAGCAGTCGGACAGGGACTACTAACTATGGCTACACCTTC. It is translated as CASSRTGTTNYGYTF.

This clonotype has a handful of counts. CDR3 DNA sequence: TGTGCCAGCAGCCATAGACTAGCGGGGGGGCAAGATACGCAGTATTTT. Protein: CASSHRLAGGQDTQYF. V and J are TRBV7-9 and TRBJ2-3, with TRBD2 identical over 14 bases. Germline V lookup: CDR1 SEHNR, CDR2 FQNEAQ (reference sequence). Trimming removed 5 bases from V and 5 bases from J; junction bases left unmatched: 6. There are 16 residues in the CDR3.

In this sample, this clonotype turned up a few times. The V and J genes are TRBV12-3 or TRBV12-4 and TRBJ2-2, with TRBD1 matching 12 bases. Germline trimming cut 5 bases from V and 3 bases from J; bases unmatched to any gene: 7. The CDR3 runs 17 residues. The CDR3 nucleotides are TGTGCCAGCAGTCTCGGGACAGGGGGCTTTGACACCGGGGAGCTGTTTTTT. Its translation: CASSLGTGGFDTGELFF.